These 29 T cell receptor beta chains share one sample of origin, sequenced in a study of somatic mutations in cytotoxic T cells in rheumatoid arthritis. Method: immunoSEQ multiplex PCR; TCRdb's copy keeps in-frame clones and lacks some. The data show more than 6,500 clones, roughly three quarters seen once. The material sequenced was CD8+ T cells sorted from blood. All receptors come from a man between 40 and 49 years old in good health.

This rearrangement joins TRBV6-9 to TRBJ1-2; D not certain. CDR1 MNHGY and CDR2 SVAAGI come from the germline V gene. Between the trimmed V and J ends, which lost 3 bases and 3 bases, there was a span of 11 bases. The CDR3 totals 14 residues. CDR3 nucleotides: TGTGCCAGCAGTTACTCGAGCTCAGACTATGGCTACACCTTC. This sequence encodes CASSYSSSDYGYTF.

V gene TRBV4-1 combines with J gene TRBJ2-3, with D hard to call. Germline V CDR1 and CDR2: MGHRA, YSYEKL. The CDR3 totals 16 residues. V lost 2 bases to trimming and J lost 0 bases, with 12 bases between them. CDR3 bases: TGCGCCAGCAGCCAATCGGCCGGGTTTAGCACAGATACGCAGTATTTT. This translates into CASSQSAGFSTDTQYF.

This clone showed up just a few times. This sequence joins TRBV5-1 and TRBJ2-5; the D gene is possibly TRBD1 (6 bases). The length of the CDR3 is 15 residues. CDR1 SGHRS and CDR2 YFSETQ come from the germline V gene. V gave up 0 bases and J gave up 4 bases, with 13 bases separating them. The DNA for the CDR3 is TGCGCCAGCAGCTTGGGGGACATGTTCACAGAGACCCAGTACTTC. It codes for CASSLGDMFTETQYF.

The chain has TRBV4-2 and TRBJ2-3, with TRBD2 matching over 7 bases. V trimming: 0 bases; J trimming: 6 bases; junction bases outside the gene matches: 9. Germline values: CDR1 LGHNA, CDR2 YNFKEQ. The CDR3 runs to 16 residues. The CDR3 here is CASSQEVRAGVDTQYF. The DNA for the CDR3 is TGTGCCAGCAGCCAAGAGGTTAGGGCGGGGGTGGATACGCAGTATTTT.

The chain recombines TRBV7-9 with TRBJ2-5; the D is unclear. Between the trimmed V and J ends, which lost 1 base and 3 bases, there was a span of 15 bases. The germline CDR1 and CDR2 sequences are SEHNR and FQNEAQ (reference sequence). The CDR3 spans 16 residues. As DNA, the CDR3 is TGTGCCAGCAGCTTAGACGTAGGGATCTTGGAAGAGACCCAGTACTTC. Translating gives CASSLDVGILEETQYF.

As DNA, the CDR3 is TGCGCCAGCAGCTGGACACCGGGACAGAATGAAAAACTGTTTTTT. This gives the protein CASSWTPGQNEKLFF. The chain has TRBV5-1 and TRBJ1-4, with TRBD1 identical over 7 bases. The germline V gene has CDR1 SGHRS and CDR2 YFSETQ. V gave up 3 bases and J gave up 5 bases; unmatched junction bases: 7. The CDR3 is made up of 15 amino acids. The variable domain in full, completed from reference TRBV5-1 and TRBJ1-4, reads KAGVTQTPRYLIKTRGQQVTLSCSPISGHRSVSWYQQTPGQGLQFLFEYFSETQRNKGNFPGRFSGRQFSNSRSEMNVSTLELGDSALYLCASSWTPGQNEKLFFGSGTQLSVL.

This clone occurred a few times. V usage is TRBV4-3 and J usage is TRBJ2-5, with 11 bases fitting TRBD2. Germline V CDR1 and CDR2: LGHNA, YSLEER. V gave up 5 bases and J gave up 5 bases; unmatched junction bases: 7. The CDR3 contains 15 residues. The CDR3 is CASSTLAGGGETQYF. The CDR3 nucleotides are TGCGCCAGCAGCACCCTAGCGGGGGGCGGTGAGACCCAGTACTTC.

This chain links TRBV18 with TRBJ1-5; D ambiguous. This CDR3 region has 12 residues. V was cut by 5 bases and J by 6 bases, with 8 bases left in between. The germline gives CDR1 KGHSH, CDR2 LQKENI. CDR3 amino acids: CASSEGSQPQHF. CDR3 bases: TGTGCCAGCTCAGAAGGTAGTCAGCCCCAGCATTTT.

This clone showed up just once. J is TRBJ1-4 and V is TRBV7-9, with unresolved D. Germline V gene data show CDR1 as SEHNR and CDR2 as FQNEAQ (reference sequence). V was shortened by 5 bases and J by 0 bases, with 13 bases between the two germline ends. This CDR3 comprises 16 residues. The CDR3: CASSPPGSSTNEKLFF. The CDR3 nucleotides read TGTGCCAGCAGCCCCCCGGGATCCTCAACTAATGAAAAACTGTTTTTT.

The chain carries TRBV10-3 and TRBJ1-5; D unresolved. Germline CDR1 reads ENHRY; CDR2 reads SYGVKD. The CDR3 length is 16 residues. V lost 0 bases and J lost 0, with 9 bases in between. The CDR3 loop reads CAISESMSYSNQPQHF. The CDR3 DNA reads as TGTGCCATCAGTGAGTCGATGAGTTATAGCAATCAGCCCCAGCATTTT.

The chain recombines TRBV27 with TRBJ2-7; D is perhaps TRBD1 (6 bases). The germline V gene encodes CDR1 MNHEY and CDR2 SMNVEV (reference sequence). Trimming removed 10 bases from V and 1 base from J, with 11 bases in between. The CDR3 covers 12 residues. CDR3 bases: TGTGCCACCAGGGGCGGTTCCTACGAGCAGTACGTC. Residues: CATRGGSYEQYV.

The gene calls are TRBV5-5 and TRBJ2-1; 12 nucleotides line up with TRBD2. The trim removed 0 bases at V and 7 bases at J, leaving 8 bases unmatched. There are 17 residues in the CDR3. The germline CDR1 and CDR2 sequences are SGHKS and YYEKEE (reference sequence). The CDR3 region has the DNA TGTGCCAGCAGCTTGGGACTAGCGGGAGAGGTTGGAAATGAGCAGTTCTTC. It specifies CASSLGLAGEVGNEQFF.

J is TRBJ2-1 and V is TRBV15; 7 nucleotides line up with TRBD1. This CDR3 contains 15 residues. Trimming removed 5 bases from V and 3 bases from J; junction bases left unmatched: 7. Per germline, CDR1 LNHNV and CDR2 YYDKDF (reference sequence). The CDR3 protein is CATSRTRDSYNEQFF. The CDR3, as DNA: TGTGCCACCAGCCGAACCCGGGACAGCTACAATGAGCAGTTCTTC.

The chain is built from TRBV19 and TRBJ1-5, with D perhaps matching TRBD1 (5 bases). The V and J ends lost 4 bases and 7 bases respectively, with 17 bases between them. Germline CDR1 is LNHDA and CDR2 is SQIVND (reference sequence). The CDR3 totals 15 residues. The CDR3 nucleotides read TGTGCCAGTAGTACGGGCAGGGTGGGAAACCAGCCCCAGCATTTT. Its translation is CASSTGRVGNQPQHF.

J is TRBJ2-5 and V is TRBV4-1; D call uncertain. CDR3 length: 14 residues. Germline V gives CDR1 MGHRA, CDR2 YSYEKL. V dropped 0 bases and J dropped 2 bases, with 7 bases sitting between them. The CDR3 bases are TGCGCCAGCAGCCAAGAAATGGGACAAGAGACCCAGTACTTC. Translated: CASSQEMGQETQYF.

The chain uses TRBV5-8 and TRBJ1-5, with D unclear. This CDR3 contains 14 residues. Germline CDR1 SGHTS, CDR2 YDEGEE. The V gene lost 0 bases and the J gene lost 7 bases, with 11 bases spanning the gap. The CDR3 loop is CASSLAGLKQPQHF. CDR3 DNA: TGTGCCAGCAGCTTGGCAGGCCTCAAGCAGCCCCAGCATTTT.

This clone was seen a handful of times. The chain couples TRBV4-3 to TRBJ1-6, with TRBD1 identical over 8 bases. V shed 0 bases and J 9 bases; nucleotides not matched to a gene: 7. Germline-derived CDR1 and CDR2 are LGHNA and YSLEER. The CDR3 totals 16 residues. The CDR3 region has the DNA TGCGCCAGCAGCCAAGATCCAGGGGGCGAACGTTCACCCCTCCACTTT. Translated: CASSQDPGGERSPLHF.

The V call is TRBV7-8, the J call TRBJ2-1, with 10 bases that match TRBD2. The germline V gene has CDR1 SGHVS and CDR2 FQNEAQ. This CDR3 comprises 15 residues. J was trimmed by 4 bases and V by 4 bases; bases with no gene match: 4. The CDR3 DNA reads TGTGCCAGCAGCTCCGGGACTAGCGTATACAATGAGCAGTTCTTC. Translation gives CASSSGTSVYNEQFF.

This rearrangement joins TRBV4-2 to TRBJ2-3, with D unresolved. Germline values: CDR1 LGHNA, CDR2 YNFKEQ. V dropped 3 bases and J dropped 0 bases, with 10 bases sitting between them. This CDR3 is built from 15 residues. The CDR3 loop reads CASSQVSTSTDTQYF. In DNA, the CDR3 is TGTGCCAGCAGCCAGGTGTCAACTAGCACAGATACGCAGTATTTT.

This rearrangement joins TRBV28 to TRBJ1-3; 10 nucleotides agree with TRBD1. V lost 5 bases to trimming and J lost 7 bases; unmatched junction nucleotides: 8. The CDR3 has 15 residues. Germline assignment: CDR1 MDHEN and CDR2 SYDVKM. This CDR3 reads CASSPRTGGRNTIYF. DNA of the CDR3: TGTGCCAGCAGTCCGCGGACAGGGGGAAGGAACACCATATATTTT.

The chain uses TRBV6-6 and TRBJ2-3; D is perhaps TRBD2 (5 bases). Germline values: CDR1 MNHNY, CDR2 SVGAGI (reference sequence). The V end lost 2 bases, the J end lost 5 bases, and 14 bases lay between the germline ends. This CDR3 is built from 15 residues. In DNA, the CDR3 is TGTGCCAGCAGTTACCGGGATAATGAGAGAGATACGCAGTATTTT. It yields the protein CASSYRDNERDTQYF.

As to this clone: In the same sample, other DNA sequences code for this CDR3. This chain uses TRBV6-4 with TRBJ2-3, with D possibly TRBD2 on 5 matching bases. V lost 0 bases and J 1 base, leaving 5 bases between the germline ends. The CDR3 is 14 amino acids. Per germline, CDR1 MRHNA and CDR2 SNTAGT. The CDR3 here is CASSDSGGTDTQYF. CDR3 sequence (DNA): TGTGCCAGCAGTGACTCGGGAGGCACAGATACGCAGTATTTT.

CDR3 region: CASSLYSRQGNQPQHF. CDR3 in DNA: TGTGCCAGCAGTTTATATTCGCGGCAGGGGAATCAGCCCCAGCATTTT. The chain recombines TRBV27 with TRBJ1-5; D might be TRBD1 (6 bases). The germline V gene has CDR1 MNHEY and CDR2 SMNVEV (reference sequence). This CDR3 contains 16 residues. The V end was cut by 1 base, the J end by 4 bases, with 14 bases between.

This clone has a handful of counts. The V and J genes are TRBV15 and TRBJ2-2, with D perhaps TRBD2 (6 bases). This CDR3 has 16 residues. The V and J ends lost 2 bases and 2 bases respectively, with 12 bases between them. CDR1 is LNHNV, CDR2 YYDKDF, per germline (reference sequence). In DNA, the CDR3 is TGTGCCACCAGCAGAACATCGGGGGTCAACACCGGGGAGCTGTTTTTT. This translates into CATSRTSGVNTGELFF.

The rearrangement joins TRBV4-1 to TRBJ1-2; no clear D. V lost 0 bases to trimming and J lost 3 bases, with 5 bases between them. The CDR3 spans 13 residues. The V gene's germline CDR1 is MGHRA and CDR2 YSYEKL. In DNA, the CDR3 is TGCGCCAGCAGCCAAGAAACGGACTATGGCTACACCTTC. Translation gives CASSQETDYGYTF.

This sequence joins TRBV4-1 and TRBJ1-3; maybe TRBD1 (5 bases). The V and J ends lost 7 bases and 0 bases respectively, with 16 bases between them. This CDR3 region has 16 residues. Per the germline V gene, CDR1 is MGHRA and CDR2 is YSYEKL. The CDR3 reads CASNGGPLVSGNTIYF. The DNA of the CDR3 is TGCGCCAGCAACGGGGGACCCCTCGTCTCTGGAAACACCATATATTTT.

The gene calls are TRBV11-3 and TRBJ2-2; D is unclear. Germline CDR1 reads SGHNT; CDR2 reads YENEEA. CDR3 length: 14 residues. V dropped 3 bases and J dropped 2 bases, with 7 bases sitting between them. The CDR3 spells CASSLTYNTGELFF. CDR3 DNA sequence: TGTGCCAGCAGCTTGACATATAACACCGGGGAGCTGTTTTTT.

The rearrangement joins TRBV27 to TRBJ2-5; no reliable D call. CDR1 and CDR2 from the germline V gene are MNHEY and SMNVEV (reference sequence). V shed 6 bases and J shed 2 bases, with 22 bases lying between them. The CDR3 consists of 17 residues. The CDR3, as DNA: TGTGCCAGCAGCCCCTGGGTGTGGCGGCAAAATCAAGAGACCCAGTACTTC. Protein product: CASSPWVWRQNQETQYF.

This rearrangement joins TRBV27 to TRBJ1-5; TRBD1 might be the D (5 bases). The V end was cut by 5 bases, the J end by 4 bases, with 15 bases between. Germline V gene lookup returns CDR1 MNHEY and CDR2 SMNVEV (reference sequence). The CDR3 is 15 amino acids. The CDR3 loop is CASSPGGEVNQPQHF. Here the CDR3 DNA reads TGTGCCAGCAGTCCGGGGGGGGAAGTAAATCAGCCCCAGCATTTT.